These 32 T cell receptor beta chains share one sample of origin, sequenced in a study of cytomegalovirus exposure and HLA in healthy donors. Both 60 Vbeta primers and 13 Jbeta primers went into the PCR. Some clones are missing from TCRdb's copy, which holds only in-frame ones; the method was immunoSEQ multiplex PCR. The sample yields approximately 160,000 clones, over 65% seen once. Sequenced: PBMCs. All receptors derive from a woman between 40 and 50 years old in good health and CMV-seropositive.

A note on this clone: A read error may account for a junction end that differs from germline. The chain is built from TRBV6-5 and TRBJ1-2; 9 nucleotides agree with TRBD1. Germline V gives CDR1 MNHEY, CDR2 SVGAGI. The CDR3 extends over 16 amino acids. The CDR3 reads CASSYSGQGNFFGYPF. CDR3 coding DNA: TGTGCCAGCAGTTACTCGGGACAGGGAAATTTTTTTGGCTACCCCTTC.

J is TRBJ2-1 and V is TRBV5-1, with D maybe TRBD1 (6 bases). Deletions cut 3 bases from V and 6 bases from J, with 19 bases between. The CDR3 is made up of 16 amino acids. The germline V gene has CDR1 SGHRS and CDR2 YFSETQ. The chain's CDR3 is CASSSRDMNGRNEQFF. In DNA, the CDR3 is TGCGCCAGCAGCTCCAGGGACATGAACGGACGCAATGAGCAGTTCTTC. Full variable domain (missing parts from reference TRBV5-1 and TRBJ2-1): KAGVTQTPRYLIKTRGQQVTLSCSPISGHRSVSWYQQTPGQGLQFLFEYFSETQRNKGNFPGRFSGRQFSNSRSEMNVSTLELGDSALYLCASSSRDMNGRNEQFFGPGTRLTVL.

This chain links TRBV7-3 with TRBJ1-1, with no clear D. Trimming stripped 5 bases from V and 0 bases from J, with 7 bases between. Germline CDR1 reads SGHTA; CDR2 reads FQGTGA. This CDR3 contains 13 residues. DNA of the CDR3: TGTGCCAGCAGCCCCGCGGTGAACACTGAAGCTTTCTTT. Translation: CASSPAVNTEAFF. The full variable domain, in which reference TRBV7-3 and TRBJ1-1 provide the parts outside the CDR3, is GAGVSQTPSNKVTEKGKYVELRCDPISGHTALYWYRQSLGQGPEFLIYFQGTGAADDSGLPNDRFFAVRPEGSVSTLKIQRTERGDSAVYLCASSPAVNTEAFFGQGTRLTVV.

The chain has TRBV7-2 and TRBJ2-5; D call uncertain. CDR1 and CDR2 from the germline V gene are SGHTA and FQGNSA. V was pared by 5 bases and J by 7 bases, with 8 bases between. CDR3 length: 11 amino acids. The chain's CDR3 is CASSAGLTQYF. For the CDR3, the DNA is TGTGCCAGCAGCGCCGGTTTGACCCAGTACTTC.

The J gene is TRBJ1-2, the V gene TRBV27; perhaps TRBD1 as D (6 bases). V lost 4 bases and J lost 2, with 11 bases in between. CDR3 length equals 14 residues. Germline V CDR1 and CDR2: MNHEY, SMNVEV (reference sequence). This CDR3 is CASSYREGNYGYTF. DNA of the CDR3: TGTGCCAGCAGTTACAGGGAAGGGAACTATGGCTACACCTTC.

This clone was counted only a few times. The V call is TRBV4-3, the J call TRBJ1-1, with D perhaps matching TRBD1 (6 bases). V was trimmed by 4 bases and J by 0 bases, leaving 15 bases between them. The CDR3 runs to 16 residues. The V gene's germline CDR1 is LGHNA and CDR2 YSLEER. CDR3 amino acids: CASSPGRQGLNTEAFF. In DNA, the CDR3 is TGCGCCAGCAGCCCAGGCCGGCAGGGGTTGAACACTGAAGCTTTCTTT.

This clone was detected ten times or more. The chain employs TRBV7-9 and TRBJ1-4, with D uncertain. This CDR3 spans 15 amino acids. Trimming took 5 bases from V and 4 from J, leaving 14 bases between them. The germline V gene has CDR1 SEHNR and CDR2 FQNEAQ (reference sequence). The CDR3 coding sequence is TGTGCCAGCAGCAGCAACCGGGAGTATAATGAAAAACTGTTTTTT. Its translation is CASSSNREYNEKLFF.

This clone was seen more than once but under ten times. The chain employs TRBV4-3 and TRBJ2-1; 7 bases map to TRBD1. The length of the CDR3 is 13 residues. Germline CDR1 reads LGHNA; CDR2 reads YSLEER. Trimming removed 4 bases from V and 6 bases from J; junction bases left unmatched: 3. CDR3 residues: CASSLNRGNEQFF. CDR3 DNA: TGCGCCAGCAGCCTTAACAGGGGCAATGAGCAGTTCTTC.

The genes are TRBV19 and TRBJ2-4, with D perhaps TRBD2 (6 bases). CDR1 and CDR2 (germline): LNHDA, SQIVND (reference sequence). V was cut by 5 bases and J by 7 bases, with 18 bases left in between. This CDR3 spans 15 amino acids. This CDR3 reads CASSGGTPLVNIQYF. DNA of the CDR3: TGTGCCAGTAGTGGGGGGACGCCTCTGGTTAACATTCAGTACTTC. The full variable domain, its missing parts supplied by reference TRBV19 and TRBJ2-4, is DGGITQSPKYLFRKEGQNVTLSCEQNLNHDAMYWYRQDPGQGLRLIYYSQIVNDFQKGDIAEGYSVSREKKESFPLTVTSAQKNPTAFYLCASSGGTPLVNIQYFGAGTRLSVL.

The rearrangement uses TRBV6-5 and TRBJ1-1; D may be TRBD1 (6 bases). V gave up 6 bases and J gave up 4 bases, with 18 bases separating them. The length of the CDR3 is 15 residues. Germline V gene data show CDR1 as MNHEY and CDR2 as SVGAGI. This chain's CDR3 is CASRPGASSGTEAFF. CDR3 nucleotides: TGTGCCAGCAGGCCAGGGGCCTCATCGGGCACTGAAGCTTTCTTT.

V and J are TRBV29-1 and TRBJ2-5; 7 bases map to TRBD2. V lost 6 bases to trimming and J lost 5 bases; unmatched junction nucleotides: 9. Per germline, CDR1 SQVTM and CDR2 ANQGSEA. The CDR3 runs 13 residues. In DNA form, the CDR3 reads TGCAGCGTGGGGGGGAGGGCCCTTGAGACCCAGTACTTC. It translates to CSVGGRALETQYF.

The V gene is TRBV7-2, the J gene TRBJ1-1; D ambiguous. Trimming pared 1 base from V and 0 bases from J, leaving 9 bases between. The CDR3 runs 15 residues. Germline V gene lookup returns CDR1 SGHTA and CDR2 FQGNSA. In nucleotides, the CDR3 is TGTGCCAGCAGCTTAGTCTCGAGCATGAACACTGAAGCTTTCTTT. This translates into CASSLVSSMNTEAFF.

About this clone itself: Other nucleotide sequences in the sample specify the same CDR3. This chain links TRBV7-2 with TRBJ2-7; 7 bases match TRBD1. The CDR3 has 15 amino acids. Germline V lookup: CDR1 SGHTA, CDR2 FQGNSA. The junction had 9 bases not matched to a gene; V was cut back by 5 bases and J by 2 bases. CDR3 DNA: TGTGCCAGCAGCCACCGGGACAGACGCGCCTACGAGCAGTACTTC. This gives the protein CASSHRDRRAYEQYF.

The J gene is TRBJ2-7, the V gene TRBV18; TRBD1 matches at 8 bases. The CDR3 loop spans 15 amino acids. Trimming at V came to 0 bases and at J to 5 bases, leaving 6 bases not matched to a gene. Germline CDR1 KGHSH, CDR2 LQKENI. The CDR3 DNA sequence: TGTGCCAGCTCACCACCGGCAGGGGGCGGGAACGAGCAGTACTTC. Translating it yields CASSPPAGGGNEQYF.

Regarding this clone: Germline and junction disagree at one end, which may indicate a read error. The chain is built from TRBV10-3 and TRBJ1-6; 8 nucleotides agree with TRBD1. The CDR3 has 16 amino acids. In germline, CDR1 is ENHRY, CDR2 SYGVKD. CDR3 in amino acids: CAIRAMDRVGDSPLNF. The CDR3, as DNA: TGTGCCATCAGAGCAATGGACAGGGTAGGGGATTCACCCCTCAACTTT.

In the case of this clone: The junction and the germline gene differ at one end; a read error may be behind it. The chain couples TRBV4-2 to TRBJ2-3, with 13 nucleotides matching TRBD2. This CDR3 contains 20 residues. The germline V gene has CDR1 LGHNA and CDR2 YNFKEQ. In DNA form, the CDR3 reads TGTGCCAGCAGCCAAGACCGGACAGATAGGACTAGCGGGAGAACCGATATGCAGTATTTT. As protein: CASSQDRTDRTSGRTDMQYF.

This chain links TRBV4-1 with TRBJ1-1; 7 bases are a match to TRBD1. The V gene end was trimmed by 4 bases and the J gene end by 5 bases; junction bases not matched to a gene: 7. This CDR3 has 14 amino acids. CDR1 and CDR2 (germline): MGHRA, YSYEKL. The CDR3 is CASSRGTAWTEAFF. DNA of the CDR3: TGCGCCAGCAGCCGCGGGACAGCTTGGACTGAAGCTTTCTTT.

This chain links TRBV7-8 with TRBJ2-7; tentative D call: TRBD2 (5 bases). This CDR3 has 15 residues. Trimming left V 3 bases short and J 0 bases short, with 12 bases between. The germline gives CDR1 SGHVS, CDR2 FQNEAQ. For the CDR3, the DNA is TGTGCCAGCAGCTTCGACCCGGGAAGCTCCTACGAGCAGTACTTC. The encoded protein is CASSFDPGSSYEQYF. The full variable domain, with the rest looked up from reference TRBV7-8 and TRBJ2-7, is GAGVSQSPRYKVAKRGQDVALRCDPISGHVSLFWYQQALGQGPEFLTYFQNEAQLDKSGLPSDRFFAERPEGSVSTLKIQRTQQEDSAVYLCASSFDPGSSYEQYFGPGTRLTVT.

This clone was observed a handful of times. This chain links TRBV19 with TRBJ2-3, with 8 bases matching TRBD1. J gave up 2 bases and V 5 bases, and 3 bases lay outside the gene matches. This CDR3 has 14 amino acids. Germline loops: CDR1 LNHDA, CDR2 SQIVND (reference sequence). This CDR3 is CASSSDRATDTQYF. In DNA, the CDR3 is TGTGCCAGTAGTTCGGACAGGGCCACAGATACGCAGTATTTT.

This chain links TRBV18 with TRBJ2-3; 11 bases map to TRBD2. From germline, CDR1 is KGHSH and CDR2 LQKENI. This CDR3 is built from 15 residues. Trimming removed 4 bases from V and 2 bases from J; junction bases left unmatched: 2. The CDR3 loop is CASSLAGGPTDTQYF. The CDR3 coding sequence is TGTGCCAGCTCACTAGCGGGAGGGCCCACAGATACGCAGTATTTT.

Comment on this clone: Different DNA sequences within this sample yield the same CDR3. The V gene is TRBV25-1, the J gene TRBJ1-5; possibly TRBD1 for D (5 bases). Germline V gives CDR1 MGHDK, CDR2 SYGVNS. The CDR3 consists of 16 residues. Trimming took off 2 bases at V and 4 bases at J, with 15 bases between the two ends. The CDR3 DNA is TGTGCCAGCAGTGAAGACGTCACAGGCACGAATCAGCCCCAGCATTTT. It specifies CASSEDVTGTNQPQHF.

This clone was found a few times. One end of the junction is discordant with germline, which a read error may explain. The chain is built from TRBV18 and TRBJ1-5, with 8 nucleotides matching TRBD1. CDR3 length equals 15 residues. CDR1 and CDR2 (germline): KGHSH, LQKENI. This CDR3 reads CASSPPGQENQPQNF. CDR3 sequence (DNA): TGTGCCAGCTCACCACCGGGACAGGAAAATCAGCCCCAGAATTTT.

The table lists this clone with a few counts. This chain links TRBV19 with TRBJ2-5, with 8 bases aligning to TRBD2. The germline V gene encodes CDR1 LNHDA and CDR2 SQIVND (reference sequence). The CDR3 contains 15 residues. V lost 6 bases, J lost 3 bases, and 9 bases stayed unmatched. The CDR3 reads CASSKTGLVEETQYF. In nucleotides, the CDR3 is TGTGCCAGTAGCAAAACGGGACTAGTGGAAGAGACCCAGTACTTC.

The genes are TRBV13 and TRBJ2-3; 8 bases are shared with TRBD1. With 5 bases clipped from V and 2 bases from J, the junction kept 6 bases outside the gene matches. Germline loops: CDR1 PRHDT, CDR2 FYEKMQ (reference sequence). The CDR3 has 15 residues. CDR3 residues: CASSTRTGITDTQYF. The CDR3 bases are TGTGCCAGCAGCACGAGGACAGGGATCACAGATACGCAGTATTTT.

V usage is TRBV7-2 and J usage is TRBJ1-2; TRBD1 matches 9 bases. The CDR3 sequence is 14 residues long. Losses at the gene ends were 1 base for V and 4 bases for J; bases not matched to a gene: 1. The germline gives CDR1 SGHTA, CDR2 FQGNSA. CDR3: CASSLEGQGYGYTF. The CDR3 DNA reads TGTGCCAGCAGCTTAGAGGGACAGGGCTATGGCTACACCTTC.

The rearrangement uses TRBV10-2 and TRBJ2-3, with TRBD1 identical over 7 bases. From germline, CDR1 is WSHSY and CDR2 SAAADI. V was pared by 2 bases and J by 2 bases, with 7 bases of the junction left unmatched. The CDR3 is 16 amino acids. The CDR3 sequence: CASSELTGKFTDTQYF. The CDR3 DNA is TGCGCCAGCAGTGAGCTGACAGGGAAATTCACAGATACGCAGTATTTT.

This clone was seen more than once but under ten times. The chain is built from TRBV6-6 and TRBJ2-7; D is perhaps TRBD2 (5 bases). Germline values: CDR1 MNHNY, CDR2 SVGAGI (reference sequence). CDR3 length equals 12 residues. Between the trimmed V and J ends, which lost 2 bases and 7 bases, there was a span of 9 bases. The CDR3 region has the DNA TGTGCCAGCAGTTACGTTCCGGGGGAGCAGTACTTC. Translated, it gives CASSYVPGEQYF.

V gene TRBV6-6 combines with J gene TRBJ2-5, with D perhaps matching TRBD2 (5 bases). This CDR3 has 14 amino acids. The germline V and J ends were trimmed by 5 bases and 2 bases, with 12 bases remaining between them. Looked up from germline, CDR1 is MNHNY and CDR2 is SVGAGI (reference sequence). CDR3 loop: CASSPHPGQETQYF. CDR3 DNA sequence: TGTGCCAGCAGTCCTCATCCGGGACAAGAGACCCAGTACTTC.

This chain links TRBV4-1 with TRBJ1-4; TRBD1 matches 7 bases. The V segment lost 2 bases and the J segment 7 bases; nucleotides outside the gene matches: 7. This CDR3 comprises 15 residues. Germline V lookup: CDR1 MGHRA, CDR2 YSYEKL. The CDR3 protein is CASSQPDRVGEKLFF. The CDR3 DNA reads TGCGCCAGCAGCCAACCCGACAGGGTGGGTGAAAAACTGTTTTTT.

This clone was recorded once. The chain joins TRBV5-6 to TRBJ2-1; unclear D gene. CDR1 and CDR2 (germline): SGHDT, YYEEEE. CDR3 length: 15 amino acids. V was shortened by 2 bases and J by 4 bases, with 13 bases between the two germline ends. The DNA for the CDR3 is TGTGCCAGCAGCTTAAGACTTACCCGTTACAATGAGCAGTTCTTC. It specifies CASSLRLTRYNEQFF.

The rearrangement joins TRBV19 to TRBJ1-2; 7 bases agree with TRBD1. The junction had 11 bases not matched to a gene; V was cut back by 4 bases and J by 0 bases. The CDR3 runs 17 residues. Germline lookup yields CDR1 LNHDA and CDR2 SQIVND (reference sequence). CDR3 protein: CASSTTGRDSTNYGYTF. CDR3 in DNA: TGTGCCAGTAGTACGACAGGCCGGGACAGTACTAACTATGGCTACACCTTC.

Remarks on this clone: An end of the junction does not agree with germline; a read error may underlie this. The chain joins TRBV28 to TRBJ1-5, with TRBD1 matching over 9 bases. Per the germline V gene, CDR1 is MDHEN and CDR2 is SYDVKM. The CDR3 runs to 15 residues. DNA for the CDR3: TGTGCCAGCAGATACCCCGGGACAGGGATTCAGCCCCAGAATTTT. This encodes CASRYPGTGIQPQNF.